This T cell receptor beta chain was recorded in a study of T cell changes during pregnancy in multiple sclerosis. Clones were sequenced by immunoSEQ multiplex PCR, and TCRdb holds only the in-frame ones, with some missing. The top ten clones hold more than 15% of a sample with tens of thousands of clones, around four fifths of them seen once. CDR1 and CDR2 from the germline V gene are SGDLS and YYNGEE. V lost 6 bases and J lost 1, with 7 bases in between. The CDR3 sequence is 13 residues long. This material consisted of CD8+ T cells from peripheral blood mononuclear cells, taken in the first trimester of pregnancy. The chain combines TRBV9 with TRBJ2-2; D is unresolved. The sequence was collected from a female donor in good health, enrolled as a control in a pregnancy study. The CDR3 is CASNGRNTGELFF. The CDR3 coding sequence is TGTGCCAGCAATGGGCGGAACACCGGGGAGCTGTTTTTT.